This entry lists 26 T cell receptor beta chains sequenced from one sample in a study of cytomegalovirus exposure and HLA in healthy donors. PCR primers comprised 60 Vbeta and 13 Jbeta primers. The assay was immunoSEQ multiplex PCR, and TCRdb's table has in-frame clones only and misses some. The data show around 140,000 clones, about 61% seen once. Sequencing used PBMCs. These TCRs come from a woman aged 35 to 49 in good health and CMV-seronegative.

This clone was detected a few times. This chain uses TRBV30 with TRBJ2-7, with a possible D match to TRBD1 (5 bases). This CDR3 region has 15 residues. The germline V gene encodes CDR1 GTSNPN and CDR2 SVGIG (reference sequence). Trimming removed 0 bases from V and 4 bases from J, with 16 bases in between. CDR3 sequence (DNA): TGTGCCTGGAGTGTGGCCCTACCAGGGCGATACGAGCAGTACTTC. As protein: CAWSVALPGRYEQYF.

The rearrangement uses TRBV7-8 and TRBJ1-1, with D uncertain. In germline, CDR1 is SGHVS, CDR2 FQNEAQ. This CDR3 contains 13 residues. V was clipped by 4 bases and J by 4 bases, with 10 bases between them. Here the CDR3 reads CASSSGEITEAFF. CDR3 coding DNA: TGTGCCAGCAGCTCCGGAGAGATCACTGAAGCTTTCTTT. The full variable domain, in which reference TRBV7-8 and TRBJ1-1 provide the parts outside the CDR3, is GAGVSQSPRYKVAKRGQDVALRCDPISGHVSLFWYQQALGQGPEFLTYFQNEAQLDKSGLPSDRFFAERPEGSVSTLKIQRTQQEDSAVYLCASSSGEITEAFFGQGTRLTVV.

V is TRBV9 and J is TRBJ2-5, with 7 nucleotides matching TRBD1. With V trimmed by 6 bases and J by 6 bases, 8 bases remained unmatched. This CDR3 region has 13 residues. CDR1 SGDLS and CDR2 YYNGEE come from the germline V gene. CDR3 sequence: CASTSDREQTQYF. CDR3 nucleotides: TGTGCCAGCACCTCCGACAGGGAACAGACCCAGTACTTC.

The chain recombines TRBV5-1 with TRBJ2-3; 7 nucleotides agree with TRBD1. The CDR3 extends over 14 amino acids. J gave up 2 bases and V 3 bases, and 3 bases lay outside the gene matches. Looked up from germline, CDR1 is SGHRS and CDR2 is YFSETQ. In DNA form, the CDR3 reads TGCGCCAGCAGCTGGCAGGGGGACACAGATACGCAGTATTTT. This encodes CASSWQGDTDTQYF.

This clone showed up just a few times. The chain's CDR3 is CASSQGNRGGQETQYF. The CDR3 nucleotides are TGCGCCAGCAGCCAAGGTAATAGGGGTGGCCAAGAGACCCAGTACTTC. This chain connects TRBV4-1 to TRBJ2-5; tentatively, D is TRBD1 (5 bases). CDR3 length: 16 residues. V lost 1 base and J 1 base, leaving 13 bases between the germline ends. Germline CDR1 reads MGHRA; CDR2 reads YSYEKL.

J is TRBJ1-6 and V is TRBV27; 10 bases map to TRBD1. Germline V gives CDR1 MNHEY, CDR2 SMNVEV (reference sequence). This CDR3 has 19 residues. Trimming at V came to 5 bases and at J to 11 bases, leaving 21 bases not matched to a gene. Here the CDR3 DNA reads TGTGCCAGCAGTCGTTCGACAGGGGGCGCCCCGGGTGGCAATCCACCCCTCCACTTT. Its protein product is CASSRSTGGAPGGNPPLHF.

This chain connects TRBV30 to TRBJ1-6; 9 bases match TRBD1. V lost 4 bases to trimming and J lost 6 bases; unmatched junction nucleotides: 13. The CDR3 has 17 amino acids. Germline-derived CDR1 and CDR2 are GTSNPN and SVGIG (reference sequence). CDR3 DNA: TGTGCCTGGACCCCTATGGACAGGGGCTCCCGTAATTCACCCCTCCACTTT. This encodes CAWTPMDRGSRNSPLHF.

This chain joins TRBV19 and TRBJ1-3; 9 bases match TRBD1. The CDR3 is 16 residues long. V shed 5 bases, J shed 1 base, and the junction held 6 bases outside the gene matches. CDR1 LNHDA and CDR2 SQIVND come from the germline V gene (reference sequence). In DNA form, the CDR3 reads TGTGCCAGTAGTCGGGACAGGGCTTCGTCTGGAAACACCATATATTTT. This translates into CASSRDRASSGNTIYF.

The V and J genes are TRBV19 and TRBJ1-2, with TRBD1 identical over 7 bases. V dropped 8 bases and J dropped 8; count of bases not matched to a gene: 14. The V gene's germline CDR1 is LNHDA and CDR2 SQIVND (reference sequence). There are 14 residues in the CDR3. The CDR3 bases are TGTGCCAGTCGGAAAGAGGGGGGACAGAAGGGCTACACCTTC. Translation: CASRKEGGQKGYTF.

The chain carries TRBV5-1 and TRBJ1-4; a weak D match, TRBD1 (5 bases). Trimming shortened V by 2 bases and J by 7 bases, and 15 bases separated the two germline ends. This CDR3 is 15 amino acids long. Germline CDR1 and CDR2: SGHRS and YFSETQ. The CDR3 nucleotides are TGCGCCAGCAGCTTCGGCCAGGGCCCCTCTGAAAAACTGTTTTTT. This gives the protein CASSFGQGPSEKLFF. The complete variable domain, with remaining parts taken from reference TRBV5-1 and TRBJ1-4, reads KAGVTQTPRYLIKTRGQQVTLSCSPISGHRSVSWYQQTPGQGLQFLFEYFSETQRNKGNFPGRFSGRQFSNSRSEMNVSTLELGDSALYLCASSFGQGPSEKLFFGSGTQLSVL.

This clone appeared a single time. The V call is TRBV19, the J call TRBJ1-2; the D is unclear. There are 12 residues in the CDR3. V was shortened by 1 base and J by 8 bases, with 8 bases between the two germline ends. CDR1 is LNHDA and CDR2 is SQIVND in the germline V gene (reference sequence). The CDR3 bases are TGTGCCAGTAGTATAGTCGGGAGGGGCTACACCTTC. Translated: CASSIVGRGYTF.

This clone appeared a few times. The chain uses TRBV9 and TRBJ2-7; 8 bases are a match to TRBD2. Germline loops: CDR1 SGDLS, CDR2 YYNGEE. V dropped 0 bases and J dropped 0; count of bases not matched to a gene: 5. The CDR3 loop spans 16 amino acids. CDR3 residues: CASSVGGGGLSYEQYF. Written as DNA, the CDR3 is TGTGCCAGCAGCGTAGGGGGCGGGGGGCTCTCCTACGAGCAGTACTTC.

This clone showed up just a few times. With a far larger clone one base away, a read error is the likely cause. In nucleotides, the CDR3 is TGTGCCAGCAGTCACTCTCGGACAGTAAATTCACCCCTCCACTTT. Translating it yields CASSHSRTVNSPLHF. The chain uses TRBV6-5 and TRBJ1-6; a weak D match, TRBD1 (6 bases). The V gene's germline CDR1 is MNHEY and CDR2 SVGAGI. There are 15 residues in the CDR3.

This clone was detected only a few times. The genes are TRBV7-9 and TRBJ1-5; TRBD1 agrees at 9 bases. V was pared by 4 bases and J by 0 bases, with 4 bases of the junction left unmatched. In germline, CDR1 is SEHNR, CDR2 FQNEAQ (reference sequence). There are 16 residues in the CDR3. CDR3 amino acids: CASSSGQGDSNQPQHF. As DNA, the CDR3 is TGTGCCAGCAGCTCGGGACAGGGAGATAGCAATCAGCCCCAGCATTTT.

This clone was detected only a few times. The chain is built from TRBV7-2 and TRBJ1-1; D is possibly TRBD1 (6 bases). This CDR3 has 15 amino acids. The V gene's germline CDR1 is SGHTA and CDR2 FQGNSA. Trimming cost V 5 bases and J 3 bases, with 16 bases left between them. In DNA form, the CDR3 reads TGTGCCAGCAGCCTTTCACAGGGCCCCTACACTGAAGCTTTCTTT. This codes for CASSLSQGPYTEAFF.

CDR3 bases: TGCGCCAGCAACACAGGGAACTATGGCTACACCTTC. Its translation is CASNTGNYGYTF. J is TRBJ1-2 and V is TRBV10-2, with D maybe TRBD1 (6 bases). The germline V and J ends were trimmed by 7 bases and 2 bases, with 8 bases remaining between them. CDR3 size: 12 residues. Germline assignment: CDR1 WSHSY and CDR2 SAAADI.

The chain carries TRBV5-4 and TRBJ2-1; 8 bases line up with TRBD2. The CDR3 has 15 residues. Looked up from germline, CDR1 is SGHNT and CDR2 is YYREEE (reference sequence). V gave up 4 bases and J gave up 7 bases; unmatched junction bases: 10. The CDR3 protein is CASSHGGAGGNEQFF. The CDR3 DNA reads as TGTGCCAGCAGCCACGGGGGGGCCGGGGGAAATGAGCAGTTCTTC. The entire variable domain, with the rest obtained from reference TRBV5-4 and TRBJ2-1, is as follows: ETGVTQSPTHLIKTRGQQVTLRCSSQSGHNTVSWYQQALGQGPQFIFQYYREEENGRGNFPPRFSGLQFPNYSSELNVNALELDDSALYLCASSHGGAGGNEQFFGPGTRLTVL.

The rearrangement uses TRBV13 and TRBJ2-3; the match to TRBD2 covers 10 bases. The germline CDR1 and CDR2 sequences are PRHDT and FYEKMQ (reference sequence). The CDR3 spans 17 residues. V was clipped by 0 bases and J by 3 bases; unmatched bases: 6. The CDR3 loop reads CASSLGITSGETDTQYF. For the CDR3, the DNA is TGTGCCAGCAGCTTAGGTATAACTAGCGGGGAAACAGATACGCAGTATTTT.

V and J are TRBV10-3 and TRBJ2-3, with TRBD2 identical over 9 bases. V shed 9 bases and J 4 bases; nucleotides not matched to a gene: 8. Looked up from germline, CDR1 is ENHRY and CDR2 is SYGVKD. There are 14 residues in the CDR3. The CDR3 loop reads CAIGTSRGADTQYF. The CDR3 DNA is TGTGCCATTGGGACTAGCCGGGGAGCAGATACGCAGTATTTT.

CDR3 in DNA: TGTGCCAGCAGCGTAGGAGGGGGCGGGCTAGTGAACACTGAAGCTTTCTTT. It specifies CASSVGGGGLVNTEAFF. This chain links TRBV9 with TRBJ1-1; 7 nucleotides agree with TRBD1. The CDR3 covers 17 residues. V lost 0 bases, J lost 0 bases, and 8 bases stayed unmatched. The germline CDR1 and CDR2 sequences are SGDLS and YYNGEE.

This clone came up a few times. V usage is TRBV7-2 and J usage is TRBJ1-2; TRBD1 is a possible D gene (6 bases). V dropped 0 bases and J dropped 4 bases, with 15 bases sitting between them. The CDR3 spans 16 residues. Germline V CDR1 and CDR2: SGHTA, FQGNSA. CDR3 protein: CASSLARGGGAYGYTF. CDR3 bases: TGTGCCAGCAGCTTAGCGAGAGGGGGGGGAGCCTATGGCTACACCTTC.

V is TRBV19 and J is TRBJ1-1, with TRBD1 matching 8 bases. The CDR3 consists of 13 residues. Germline CDR1 is LNHDA and CDR2 is SQIVND (reference sequence). The V segment lost 9 bases and the J segment 5 bases; nucleotides outside the gene matches: 8. CDR3 sequence (DNA): TGTGCCAGCAAGGACAGGGCTGGTACTGAAGCTTTCTTT. Translated, it gives CASKDRAGTEAFF.

This clone was seen a few times. V usage is TRBV5-1 and J usage is TRBJ2-1, with 7 positions matching TRBD1. Germline CDR1 is SGHRS and CDR2 is YFSETQ. The CDR3 has 14 residues. The J segment lost 5 bases and the V segment lost 4 bases, leaving 6 bases of the junction unmatched. CDR3 DNA: TGCGCCAGCAGCACCGGGACAGTCCACAATGAGCAGTTCTTC. It translates to CASSTGTVHNEQFF.

V and J are TRBV7-2 and TRBJ1-1; D is unclear. The CDR3 totals 13 residues. Between the trimmed V and J ends, which lost 5 bases and 0 bases, there was a span of 7 bases. Germline V lookup: CDR1 SGHTA, CDR2 FQGNSA. The CDR3 DNA is TGTGCCAGCAGCCCGAGTGTGAACACTGAAGCTTTCTTT. Protein sequence: CASSPSVNTEAFF.

The CDR3 region is CASSLYGSRDRYTGELFF. DNA for the CDR3: TGTGCCAGCAGTTTATATGGGAGTCGGGACAGATACACCGGGGAGCTGTTTTTT. This chain links TRBV28 with TRBJ2-2; 7 nucleotides line up with TRBD1. With 1 base clipped from V and 3 bases from J, the junction kept 11 bases outside the gene matches. Looked up from germline, CDR1 is MDHEN and CDR2 is SYDVKM. The CDR3 runs 18 residues. The full variable domain, its missing parts supplied by reference TRBV28 and TRBJ2-2, is DVKVTQSSRYLVKRTGEKVFLECVQDMDHENMFWYRQDPGLGLRLIYFSYDVKMKEKGDIPEGYSVSREKKERFSLILESASTNQTSMYLCASSLYGSRDRYTGELFFGEGSRLTVL.

The V and J genes are TRBV7-2 and TRBJ1-3, with a tentative D call TRBD1 (5 bases). CDR3 length equals 15 residues. Germline loops: CDR1 SGHTA, CDR2 FQGNSA. Trimming took 5 bases from V and 0 from J, leaving 11 bases between them. Here the CDR3 reads CASSLTDVSGNTIYF. DNA for the CDR3: TGTGCCAGCAGCCTGACAGATGTCTCTGGAAACACCATATATTTT.